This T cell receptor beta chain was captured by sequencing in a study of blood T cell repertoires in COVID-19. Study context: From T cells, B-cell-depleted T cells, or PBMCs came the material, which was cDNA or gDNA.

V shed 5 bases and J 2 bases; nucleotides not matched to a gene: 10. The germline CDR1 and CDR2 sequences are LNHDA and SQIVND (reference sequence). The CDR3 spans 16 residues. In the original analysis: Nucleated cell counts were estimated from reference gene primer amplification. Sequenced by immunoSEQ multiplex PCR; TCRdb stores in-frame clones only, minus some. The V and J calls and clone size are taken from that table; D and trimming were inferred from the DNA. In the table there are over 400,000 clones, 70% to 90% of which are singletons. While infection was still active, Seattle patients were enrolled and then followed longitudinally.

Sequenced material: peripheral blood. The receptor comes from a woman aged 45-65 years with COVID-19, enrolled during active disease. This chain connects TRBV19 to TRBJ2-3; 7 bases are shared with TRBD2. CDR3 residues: CASSSNARLATDTQYF. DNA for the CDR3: TGTGCCAGTAGTTCGAACGCCCGACTAGCCACAGATACGCAGTATTTT. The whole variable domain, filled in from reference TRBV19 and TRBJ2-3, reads DGGITQSPKYLFRKEGQNVTLSCEQNLNHDAMYWYRQDPGQGLRLIYYSQIVNDFQKGDIAEGYSVSREKKESFPLTVTSAQKNPTAFYLCASSSNARLATDTQYFGPGTRLTVL.